This TCR beta chain was identified in a study of graft-versus-host responses after intestinal transplantation. This table comes from immunoSEQ multiplex PCR, and its TCRdb copy is limited to in-frame clones, with some not included. The repertoire holds fewer than 95,000 clones, with 85% to 95% as singletons. Of note for this clone: The target antigen is unknown.

Trimming stripped 3 bases from V and 6 bases from J, with 11 bases between. The CDR3 is made up of 13 amino acids. Germline V gene data show CDR1 as LNHDA and CDR2 as SQIVND (reference sequence). Source: unstimulated CD8+ T cells sorted from spleen or lymph node cells, taken before transplant. This clonotype was sampled from a human donor who was the organ donor for an intestinal transplant. The V call is TRBV19, the J call TRBJ1-1; TRBD1 is a possible D gene (6 bases). The chain's CDR3 is CASSIWGRPEAFF. The CDR3, as DNA: TGTGCCAGTAGTATCTGGGGGCGACCTGAAGCTTTCTTT.